The entry that follows covers one T cell receptor beta chain sequence. What it recognizes is unknown. The source of the sample is a study of shared clonotypes between healthy human individuals. In the study overall: CD4 naive cells filled three plates per donor, CD4 memory three, CD8 naive two and CD8 memory one. General study results and limits: Sequencing depth was expected to affect clonotype sharing among donors.

CD8 cells regarded as naive lacked CD45RO, were positively chosen for CCR7, and omitted terminally differentiated effector memory CD45RA+ cells. Assay execution took place at the deep level. Genomic DNA per cell subset filled all wells of several immunoSEQ plates. Clones were sequenced by immunoSEQ multiplex PCR, and TCRdb holds only the in-frame ones, with some missing. The repertoire holds some 1,900,000 clones, just under 95% seen once, with around 1.2% in the top ten. V lost 0 bases to trimming and J lost 7 bases, with 10 bases between them. From germline, CDR1 is MNHNS and CDR2 SASEGT. The CDR3 is 13 residues long.

Sequenced input: naive CD8+ T cells sorted from blood. This TCR was sampled from a man aged 18-30 years in good health. J is TRBJ2-7 and V is TRBV6-1; no clear D. This CDR3 is CASSEARIWEQYF. As DNA, the CDR3 is TGTGCCAGCAGTGAAGCTCGGATTTGGGAGCAGTACTTC.